The sequence of this T cell receptor beta chain was determined in a study of T cell responses to AZD1222 COVID-19 vaccine. The table came from immunoSEQ multiplex PCR; TCRdb's copy has only in-frame clones and leaves some out. The data hold 100,000 to 150,000 clones, with less than 95% observed a single time. This clone was seen a single time. V lost 5 bases, J lost 0 bases, and 8 bases lay in between. Germline-derived CDR1 and CDR2 are SGHTA and FQGNSA. The CDR3 loop spans 14 amino acids. The sequencing here drew on peripheral blood, taken on day 0 of AZD1222 vaccination. The V gene is TRBV7-2, the J gene TRBJ1-5; D unclear. This clonotype originated in an adult in good health. The CDR3 loop is CASSRSGSNQPQHF. CDR3 in DNA: TGTGCCAGCAGCCGTTCGGGTAGCAATCAGCCCCAGCATTTT.